The 22 T cell receptor beta chains listed next were all sequenced from one sample in a study of CD8 T cells in ankylosing spondylitis. MiXCR was run by TCRdb on the 5' RACE reads, yielding one entry per CDR3 protein. The sample has under 250,000 distinct CDR3 sequences, 10% seen once. The source material was blood, either unsorted or a sorted T cell fraction (not recorded which). All receptors come from a male donor with ankylosing spondylitis or in good health (not recorded which).

This clonotype was recorded many times. The DNA for the CDR3 is TGTGCCGCCTCTCCCGGGGACAGGGACACCGGGGAGCTGTTTTTT. Its protein is CAASPGDRDTGELFF. The gene calls are TRBV10-3 and TRBJ2-2; 9 positions match TRBD1. Trimming removed 11 bases from V and 3 bases from J; junction bases left unmatched: 10. Germline V gives CDR1 ENHRY, CDR2 SYGVKD. CDR3 length: 15 residues.

This clonotype was counted ten times or more. The chain carries TRBV6-1 and TRBJ2-2; 9 nucleotides match TRBD2. The CDR3 has 15 amino acids. Germline V CDR1 and CDR2: MNHNS, SASEGT. The junction had 5 bases not matched to a gene; V was cut back by 6 bases and J by 3 bases. The CDR3 sequence: CASSITSGHTGELFF. CDR3 coding DNA: TGTGCCAGCAGCATAACTAGCGGGCACACCGGGGAGCTGTTTTTT.

The table lists this clonotype with many counts. The chain is built from TRBV29-1 and TRBJ2-1; maybe TRBD2 (5 bases). V was pared by 4 bases and J by 0 bases, with 13 bases between. Germline V lookup: CDR1 SQVTM, CDR2 ANQGSEA. CDR3 length: 15 amino acids. CDR3 amino acids: CSVGDWTRSYNEQFF. CDR3 bases: TGCAGCGTTGGGGATTGGACTCGCTCCTACAATGAGCAGTTCTTC.

With regard to this clonotype: The junction shows a germline mismatch at one end, possibly a read error. This rearrangement joins TRBV11-3 to TRBJ1-3; 8 bases align to TRBD1. The CDR3 extends over 16 amino acids. Germline CDR1 reads SGHNT; CDR2 reads YENEEA. CDR3 DNA sequence: TGTGCCAGCAACCAAGGACAGGGATCCTCTGGAAACACCACATATTTT. Translation gives CASNQGQGSSGNTTYF.

This clonotype occurred a few times. This rearrangement joins TRBV27 to TRBJ2-3; the match to TRBD1 covers 7 bases. CDR3 length: 16 residues. Unmatched junction bases numbered 9, after V lost 6 bases and J lost 0 bases. Germline V gene data show CDR1 as MNHEY and CDR2 as SMNVEV (reference sequence). The CDR3 DNA is TGTGCCAGCAGCTGGGGGACAGAGGCAAGCACAGATACGCAGTATTTT. Translating it yields CASSWGTEASTDTQYF.

This clonotype occurred many times. The V call is TRBV5-1, the J call TRBJ2-1; perhaps TRBD2 as D (6 bases). V was trimmed by 7 bases and J by 7 bases, leaving 15 bases between them. The CDR3 covers 13 residues. Looked up from germline, CDR1 is SGHRS and CDR2 is YFSETQ. The CDR3 loop reads CASGGEGWNEQFF. DNA for the CDR3: TGCGCCAGCGGAGGGGAAGGCTGGAATGAGCAGTTCTTC.

This clonotype has just a few counts. The rearrangement links TRBV3-1 to TRBJ2-1, with a possible D match to TRBD2 (5 bases). Germline loops: CDR1 LGHDT, CDR2 YNNKEL (reference sequence). The CDR3 covers 13 residues. V was clipped by 1 base and J by 6 bases, with 7 bases between them. The CDR3: CASSQGEGNEQFF. The CDR3 nucleotides read TGTGCCAGCAGCCAAGGAGAGGGCAATGAGCAGTTCTTC.

This clonotype was counted many times. The chain joins TRBV6-1 to TRBJ1-5, with a possible D match to TRBD1 (6 bases). The CDR3 runs to 13 residues. CDR1 is MNHNS, CDR2 SASEGT, per germline. V was pared by 6 bases and J by 5 bases, with 11 bases between. CDR3 DNA sequence: TGTGCCAGCAGGCCACAGGGAGATCAGCCCCAGCATTTT. This encodes CASRPQGDQPQHF.

Only a few counts were recorded for this clonotype. V and J are TRBV15 and TRBJ2-5; TRBD1 aligns across 10 bases. Germline values: CDR1 LNHNV, CDR2 YYDKDF (reference sequence). The CDR3 is 15 amino acids. V gave up 5 bases and J gave up 5 bases; unmatched junction bases: 8. The CDR3, as DNA: TGTGCCACCAGCCGGACAGGGGGATGGGGGGAGACCCAGTACTTC. Its translation is CATSRTGGWGETQYF.

This clonotype came up a few times. This chain uses TRBV6-5 with TRBJ2-5, with TRBD2 matching over 8 bases. This CDR3 spans 14 amino acids. Per germline, CDR1 MNHEY and CDR2 SVGAGI. Trimming took 4 bases from V and 7 from J; bases not matched to a gene: 8. The CDR3 DNA reads TGTGCCAGCAGTTTGGGTAGCGGGATGCGGACCCAGTACTTC. Protein sequence: CASSLGSGMRTQYF.

At least ten counts were recorded for this clonotype. The V call is TRBV5-1, the J call TRBJ2-7, with 9 bases that match TRBD1. The V gene end was trimmed by 1 base and the J gene end by 2 bases; junction bases not matched to a gene: 4. Germline values: CDR1 SGHRS, CDR2 YFSETQ. This CDR3 region has 15 residues. The CDR3 region is CASSLRDRVTYEQYF. CDR3 bases: TGCGCCAGCAGCTTGAGGGACAGGGTAACCTACGAGCAGTACTTC.

This clonotype was seen at least ten times. The V and J genes are TRBV12-3 or TRBV12-4 and TRBJ2-7; 8 bases agree with TRBD1. The CDR3 spans 14 residues. V gave up 4 bases and J gave up 7 bases; unmatched junction bases: 9. The CDR3 DNA reads TGTGCCAGCAGTTCGACAGGGGATCCACGGGAGCAGTACTTC. Amino acid sequence: CASSSTGDPREQYF.

This clonotype was detected many times. This sequence joins TRBV5-1 and TRBJ1-4; D is undetermined. Germline assignment: CDR1 SGHRS and CDR2 YFSETQ. The CDR3 loop spans 14 amino acids. Trimming shortened V by 2 bases and J by 4 bases, and 9 bases separated the two germline ends. The CDR3 here is CASSFGVINEKLFF. The CDR3 DNA sequence: TGCGCCAGCAGCTTCGGGGTCATTAATGAAAAACTGTTTTTT.

This clonotype was observed many times. The rearrangement uses TRBV10-3 and TRBJ2-1; D may be TRBD2 (5 bases). Trimming took 4 bases from V and 13 from J, leaving 11 bases between them. In germline, CDR1 is ENHRY, CDR2 SYGVKD. The CDR3 spans 11 residues. Here the CDR3 reads CAISALGGQFF. The CDR3, as DNA: TGTGCCATCAGTGCACTAGGAGGCCAGTTCTTC.

With respect to this clonotype: This may stem from a read error, because a much larger clone lies one nucleotide away. This chain connects TRBV10-1 to TRBJ1-5; D unclear. Germline V gene sequence: CDR1 WNHNN, CDR2 SYGVQD (reference sequence). The CDR3 is 13 residues long. As DNA, the CDR3 is TGCGCCAGCAGTACCGGGATAGATCAGTCCCAGCATTTT. It codes for CASSTGIDQSQHF.

This clonotype appeared many times. V gene TRBV5-1 combines with J gene TRBJ2-6, with D possibly being TRBD1 or TRBD2 (5 bases each). Trimming pared 1 base from V and 0 bases from J, leaving 14 bases between. Germline loops: CDR1 SGHRS, CDR2 YFSETQ. CDR3 length equals 18 residues. CDR3 sequence reads: CASSLTRQGRSGANVLTF. The DNA for the CDR3 is TGCGCCAGCAGCTTGACTCGGCAGGGACGCTCTGGGGCCAACGTCCTGACTTTC. Variable domain in full (rest from reference TRBV5-1 and TRBJ2-6): KAGVTQTPRYLIKTRGQQVTLSCSPISGHRSVSWYQQTPGQGLQFLFEYFSETQRNKGNFPGRFSGRQFSNSRSEMNVSTLELGDSALYLCASSLTRQGRSGANVLTFGAGSRLTVL.

This clonotype showed up many times. The gene calls are TRBV5-1 and TRBJ2-1; 10 nucleotides line up with TRBD2. The CDR3 has 16 amino acids. The trim removed 3 bases at V and 0 bases at J, leaving 3 bases unmatched. Germline loops: CDR1 SGHRS, CDR2 YFSETQ. CDR3 DNA sequence: TGCGCCAGCAGCTGGACTAGCGGAATCTCCTACAATGAGCAGTTCTTC. Protein: CASSWTSGISYNEQFF.

This clonotype has ten or more counts. The chain couples TRBV5-1 to TRBJ1-2, with D possibly being TRBD1 (6 bases). CDR3 length: 14 amino acids. Looked up from germline, CDR1 is SGHRS and CDR2 is YFSETQ. Trimming removed 4 bases at V and 4 bases at J, with 14 bases between. The CDR3 coding sequence is TGCGCCAGCAGCCCGGGGGGCATTGGCTATGGCTACACCTTC. It translates to CASSPGGIGYGYTF. Complete variable domain (other parts from reference TRBV5-1 and TRBJ1-2): KAGVTQTPRYLIKTRGQQVTLSCSPISGHRSVSWYQQTPGQGLQFLFEYFSETQRNKGNFPGRFSGRQFSNSRSEMNVSTLELGDSALYLCASSPGGIGYGYTFGSGTRLTVV.

This clonotype was seen only a few times. The V and J genes are TRBV27 and TRBJ2-7; 7 bases align to TRBD1. The CDR3 covers 14 residues. Trimming cost V 4 bases and J 2 bases; bases outside gene matches: 5. Germline CDR1 and CDR2: MNHEY and SMNVEV (reference sequence). CDR3 sequence reads: CASSSTGPPYEQYF. The CDR3 DNA reads TGTGCCAGCAGTTCGACAGGGCCCCCCTACGAGCAGTACTTC.

Concerning this clonotype: A much larger clone lies a single base off, so this may be a read error. The chain has TRBV27 and TRBJ2-7; TRBD2 matches at 8 bases. The CDR3 has 13 residues. CDR1 is MNHEY and CDR2 is SMNVEV in the germline V gene (reference sequence). Losses at the gene ends were 9 bases for V and 2 bases for J; bases not matched to a gene: 6. CDR3 protein: CASVSGAPYEQYF. The CDR3 DNA reads as TGTGCCAGTGTTAGCGGGGCTCCCTACGAGCAGTACTTC.

This clonotype was seen repeatedly, ten times or more. V gene TRBV18 combines with J gene TRBJ2-7; unclear D gene. The CDR3 extends over 13 amino acids. V dropped 1 base and J dropped 3 bases, with 7 bases sitting between them. Germline V lookup: CDR1 KGHSH, CDR2 LQKENI. The CDR3 protein is CASSPRNSYEQYF. The CDR3 DNA reads as TGTGCCAGCTCACCACGGAACAGCTACGAGCAGTACTTC.

This clonotype was detected many times. The chain couples TRBV20-1 to TRBJ1-3; D is unresolved. V was cut by 1 base and J by 4 bases, with 11 bases left in between. The CDR3 is 14 amino acids. Germline V gene lookup returns CDR1 DFQATT and CDR2 SNEGSKA (reference sequence). CDR3 bases: TGCAGTGCTAGAGTAGGACCTATAGGAAACACCATATATTTT. This sequence encodes CSARVGPIGNTIYF.